The 5 T cell receptor beta chains listed next were all sequenced from one sample in a study of blood T cells in healthy people across ages. A second PCR of roughly 7 to 11 cycles used a sample-barcoded 5' primer and a J-beta primer mix. In TCRdb, the 5' RACE reads were re-called with MiXCR into one record per CDR3 protein. In the table there are 800,000 to 950,000 distinct CDR3 sequences, under 35% of which are singletons. This sample also appeared in a second study, on T cells of mothers and their children.

The sequenced material came from blood. These receptors all come from a woman aged 40 to 50 in good health.

This rearrangement joins TRBV12-3 or TRBV12-4 to TRBJ1-2, with a possible D match to TRBD1 (6 bases). This CDR3 spans 14 amino acids. Trimming shortened V by 10 bases and J by 7 bases, and 22 bases separated the two germline ends. CDR3 nucleotides: TGTGCCATCCCTGCTCTGGGGGGCGAGAGTGGCTACACCTTC. As protein: CAIPALGGESGYTF.

This clonotype turned up a few times. A read error is possible here, since a much larger clone lies one base away. This chain uses TRBV30 with TRBJ2-4; D might be TRBD2 (6 bases). The DNA end lines up better with TRBJ2-7; the J call may be wrong. Germline lookup yields CDR1 GTSNPN and CDR2 SVGIG (reference sequence). CDR3 length equals 12 residues. CDR3 loop: CAGTGLCYEQYF. CDR3 coding DNA: TGTGCCGGGACCGGACTATGCTACGAGCAGTACTTC.

Here the CDR3 DNA reads TGTGCCAGCAGCTTAGCGATGGACGCGGGGCCCCAGCATTTT. It is translated as CASSLAMDAGPQHF. V and J are TRBV7-9 and TRBJ1-5; D remains unclear. CDR1 and CDR2 (germline): SEHNR, FQNEAQ (reference sequence). V lost 0 bases, J lost 9 bases, and 12 bases lay in between. The CDR3 is 14 residues long.

About this clonotype: With a far larger clone one base away, a read error is the likely cause. The chain recombines TRBV28 with TRBJ2-7; D is unclear. Trimming removed 3 bases from V and 12 bases from J, with 18 bases in between. This CDR3 spans 13 amino acids. Germline values: CDR1 MDHEN, CDR2 SYDVKM. CDR3 DNA: TGTGCCAGCAGTTTTGGATACCAAGAGACCCTGTACTTC. Its protein is CASSFGYQETLYF.

This clonotype has a handful of counts. V gene TRBV4-2 combines with J gene TRBJ1-1; the D is unclear. This CDR3 spans 13 amino acids. V lost 0 bases and J 5 bases, leaving 7 bases between the germline ends. Germline CDR1 and CDR2: LGHNA and YNFKEQ. Written as DNA, the CDR3 is TGTGCCAGCAGCCAAGACGGGCGGACTGAAGCTTTCTTT. Residues: CASSQDGRTEAFF.